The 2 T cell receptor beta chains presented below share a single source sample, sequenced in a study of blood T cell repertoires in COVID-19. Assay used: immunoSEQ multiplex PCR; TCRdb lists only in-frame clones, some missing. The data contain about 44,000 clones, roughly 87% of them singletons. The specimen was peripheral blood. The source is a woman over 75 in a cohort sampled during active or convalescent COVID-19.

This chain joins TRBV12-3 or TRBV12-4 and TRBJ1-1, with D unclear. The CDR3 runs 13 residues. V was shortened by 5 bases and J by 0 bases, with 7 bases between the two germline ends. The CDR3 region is CASSPTLNTEAFF. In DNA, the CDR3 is TGTGCCAGCAGTCCTACTCTGAACACTGAAGCTTTCTTT.

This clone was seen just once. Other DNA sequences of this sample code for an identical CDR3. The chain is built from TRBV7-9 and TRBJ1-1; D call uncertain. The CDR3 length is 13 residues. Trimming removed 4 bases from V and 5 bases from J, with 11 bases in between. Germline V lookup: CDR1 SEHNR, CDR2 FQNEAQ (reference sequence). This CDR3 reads CASSWEGGTEAFF. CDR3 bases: TGTGCCAGCAGCTGGGAGGGCGGGACTGAAGCTTTCTTT.